This entry lists 22 T cell receptor beta chains sequenced from one sample in a study of cytotoxic CD8 clonotypes in ibrutinib-treated CLL. Sequencing was performed with immunoSEQ multiplex PCR; in TCRdb, only in-frame clones are kept and a portion is missing. The sample has roughly 330,000 clones; about 61% are singletons. Source: PBMCs, taken after 36 months of ibrutinib treatment. The receptor source for this set is a human donor with chronic lymphocytic leukemia.

The chain carries TRBV6-4 and TRBJ1-5, with D possibly being TRBD1 (5 bases). Germline V gives CDR1 MRHNA, CDR2 SNTAGT. Trimming pared 7 bases from V and 4 bases from J, leaving 17 bases between. This CDR3 comprises 15 residues. The CDR3 spells CASNLPAGENQPQHF. CDR3 DNA sequence: TGTGCCAGCAACCTTCCCGCGGGGGAGAATCAGCCCCAGCATTTT.

The V call is TRBV2, the J call TRBJ1-6, with D perhaps TRBD1 (5 bases). V was clipped by 4 bases and J by 10 bases, with 14 bases between them. The CDR3 has 14 amino acids. Germline CDR1 SNHLY, CDR2 FYNNEI. In nucleotides, the CDR3 is TGTGCCAGCAGTGGGGACGGGAGGAACTCACCCCTCCACTTT. Amino acids: CASSGDGRNSPLHF.

The J gene is TRBJ2-6, the V gene TRBV19; D is uncertain. Germline CDR1 LNHDA, CDR2 SQIVND (reference sequence). CDR3 length equals 15 residues. V lost 3 bases and J 0 bases, leaving 6 bases between the germline ends. CDR3 sequence: CASSILRSGANVLTF. Here the CDR3 DNA reads TGTGCCAGTAGTATTCTCCGCTCTGGGGCCAACGTCCTGACTTTC.

This CDR3 reads CASSPLPGDTQYF. The CDR3 nucleotides are TGTGCCAGCTCACCACTTCCGGGGGATACGCAGTATTTT. The chain recombines TRBV18 with TRBJ2-3; maybe TRBD2 (5 bases). The CDR3 contains 13 residues. V gave up 1 base and J gave up 6 bases, with 8 bases separating them. Germline-derived CDR1 and CDR2 are KGHSH and LQKENI.

This clone was seen only a few times. The genes are TRBV5-1 and TRBJ1-5; no firm D call. The CDR3 loop spans 13 amino acids. CDR1 is SGHRS, CDR2 YFSETQ, per germline. Deletions cut 5 bases from V and 1 base from J, with 7 bases between. The chain's CDR3 is CASSKASNQPQHF. In nucleotides, the CDR3 is TGCGCCAGCAGTAAAGCAAGCAATCAGCCCCAGCATTTT.

V is TRBV27 and J is TRBJ1-5; tentative D call: TRBD1 (5 bases). Trimming stripped 6 bases from V and 4 bases from J, with 13 bases between. From germline, CDR1 is MNHEY and CDR2 SMNVEV (reference sequence). The CDR3 is 14 residues long. The CDR3 protein is CASSPARGNQPQHF. Here the CDR3 DNA reads TGTGCCAGCAGCCCGGCGAGGGGTAATCAGCCCCAGCATTTT.

This clone was seen more than once but under ten times. V gene TRBV7-2 combines with J gene TRBJ2-7; D unresolved. Per the germline V gene, CDR1 is SGHTA and CDR2 is FQGNSA. This CDR3 spans 13 amino acids. V lost 6 bases and J 1 base, leaving 10 bases between the germline ends. CDR3 in DNA: TGTGCCAGCAGTGAGATCGGTTCCTACGAGCAGTACTTC. It codes for CASSEIGSYEQYF. Variable domain in full (rest from reference TRBV7-2 and TRBJ2-7): GAGVSQSPSNKVTEKGKDVELRCDPISGHTALYWYRQSLGQGLEFLIYFQGNSAPDKSGLPSDRFSAERTGGSVSTLTIQRTQQEDSAVYLCASSEIGSYEQYFGPGTRLTVT.

The rearrangement uses TRBV28 and TRBJ2-7; 10 positions match TRBD2. Germline V lookup: CDR1 MDHEN, CDR2 SYDVKM. CDR3 length equals 14 residues. J gave up 4 bases and V 3 bases, and 3 bases lay outside the gene matches. In nucleotides, the CDR3 is TGTGCCAGCAGTTTGCTTAGCGGGAGGTACGAGCAGTACTTC. Amino acid sequence: CASSLLSGRYEQYF.

The CDR3 DNA follows: TGTGCCAGCAGCCCCAGCGCGCGAGGGAACACTGAAGCTTTCTTT. This encodes CASSPSARGNTEAFF. The chain joins TRBV7-2 to TRBJ1-1; D uncertain. Looked up from germline, CDR1 is SGHTA and CDR2 is FQGNSA. There are 15 residues in the CDR3. The ends were cut back, 5 bases at V and 1 base at J, with 14 bases in the middle.

This chain connects TRBV15 to TRBJ1-2, with D perhaps TRBD1 (6 bases). The V gene lost 2 bases and the J gene lost 6 bases, with 19 bases spanning the gap. This CDR3 spans 16 amino acids. The germline V gene has CDR1 LNHNV and CDR2 YYDKDF (reference sequence). The CDR3 region is CATSRNTGSWLHGYTF. The CDR3 DNA is TGTGCCACCAGCAGAAACACAGGGTCTTGGCTACATGGCTACACCTTC.

This chain uses TRBV4-1 with TRBJ2-2; 11 bases agree with TRBD2. The germline gives CDR1 MGHRA, CDR2 YSYEKL. After removal of 3 bases from V and 2 bases from J, the junction contained 5 bases not matched to a gene. This CDR3 comprises 17 residues. The DNA for the CDR3 is TGCGCCAGCAGCCAGGATACTAGCGGGGGAAACACCGGGGAGCTGTTTTTT. As protein: CASSQDTSGGNTGELFF.

CDR3 DNA sequence: TGTGCCATCAGTGTCGGCAGGACCTCGGGTGAGCAGTTCTTC. Its translation: CAISVGRTSGEQFF. The rearrangement joins TRBV10-3 to TRBJ2-1; D gene ambiguous. The CDR3 is made up of 14 amino acids. Germline loops: CDR1 ENHRY, CDR2 SYGVKD. Trimming took 4 bases from V and 9 from J, leaving 16 bases between them.

This clone came up a few times. The chain uses TRBV10-3 and TRBJ2-7; no firm D call. CDR1 is ENHRY, CDR2 SYGVKD, per germline. Trimming shortened V by 7 bases and J by 4 bases, and 14 bases separated the two germline ends. The CDR3 is made up of 13 amino acids. The CDR3 nucleotides are TGTGCCATCAAAGGGAATCTGGGGTACGAGCAGTACTTC. Translated: CAIKGNLGYEQYF.

This clone appeared once. V is TRBV28 and J is TRBJ2-7, with 7 bases lining up with TRBD1. Germline V gene data show CDR1 as MDHEN and CDR2 as SYDVKM. The CDR3 length is 16 residues. Unmatched junction bases numbered 12, after V lost 3 bases and J lost 4 bases. The CDR3 loop is CASSFSGTDHLYEQYF. CDR3 nucleotide sequence: TGTGCCAGCAGTTTTTCCGGGACAGACCACTTGTACGAGCAGTACTTC.

This clone has more than one count but fewer than ten. This chain joins TRBV7-6 and TRBJ1-4; tentative D call: TRBD1 (5 bases). CDR3 length equals 15 residues. CDR1 and CDR2 from the germline V gene are SGHVS and FNYEAQ. The germline V and J ends were trimmed by 6 bases and 3 bases, with 14 bases remaining between them. In DNA form, the CDR3 reads TGTGCCAGCAGTCCCGGCCGAGGGGCTAATGAAAAACTGTTTTTT. Protein product: CASSPGRGANEKLFF.

The gene calls are TRBV6-5 and TRBJ1-4; a possible D gene is TRBD1 (6 bases). CDR3 length: 14 residues. The germline V and J ends were trimmed by 6 bases and 4 bases, with 12 bases remaining between them. The V gene's germline CDR1 is MNHEY and CDR2 SVGAGI. As DNA, the CDR3 is TGTGCCAGCAGCCTCCAGGGGAATAATGAAAAACTGTTTTTT. It specifies CASSLQGNNEKLFF.

Details on this clone: Other DNA sequences from this sample encode an identical CDR3 as well. The V and J genes are TRBV5-1 and TRBJ2-7; D perhaps matches TRBD1 (5 bases). CDR1 SGHRS and CDR2 YFSETQ come from the germline V gene. The CDR3 sequence is 14 residues long. V lost 2 bases and J 1 base, leaving 10 bases between the germline ends. The chain's CDR3 is CASSLGVSSYEQYF. CDR3 sequence (DNA): TGCGCCAGCAGCTTAGGGGTTTCTTCCTACGAGCAGTACTTC.

This clone appeared a few times. The chain recombines TRBV9 with TRBJ2-5; D call uncertain. Germline V gives CDR1 SGDLS, CDR2 YYNGEE. This CDR3 comprises 13 residues. V lost 0 bases and J 4 bases, leaving 7 bases between the germline ends. CDR3 in amino acids: CASSVDNGETQYF. As DNA, the CDR3 is TGTGCCAGCAGCGTAGATAACGGAGAGACCCAGTACTTC.

V usage is TRBV28 and J usage is TRBJ1-5, with D hard to call. V lost 4 bases, J lost 3 bases, and 4 bases lay in between. The germline gives CDR1 MDHEN, CDR2 SYDVKM. This CDR3 contains 12 residues. The DNA of the CDR3 is TGTGCCAGCAGTTCAAACAATCAGCCCCAGCATTTT. Translation: CASSSNNQPQHF.

The CDR3 region has the DNA TGCGCCAGCAGGCCTGCCTCTGGAAACACCATATATTTT. As protein: CASRPASGNTIYF. The rearrangement links TRBV5-1 to TRBJ1-3; D uncertain. The CDR3 sequence is 13 residues long. V was trimmed by 5 bases and J by 0 bases, leaving 6 bases between them. The germline CDR1 and CDR2 sequences are SGHRS and YFSETQ.

This clone was detected only a few times. The gene calls are TRBV19 and TRBJ1-1; D possibly corresponds to TRBD1 (6 bases). Trimming left V 6 bases short and J 1 base short, with 9 bases between. This CDR3 has 13 amino acids. Germline CDR1 reads LNHDA; CDR2 reads SQIVND (reference sequence). The CDR3 region is CASSDRWNTEAFF. The CDR3 DNA reads TGTGCCAGTAGCGACAGGTGGAACACTGAAGCTTTCTTT.

This chain links TRBV28 with TRBJ2-5; no reliable D call. This CDR3 has 14 amino acids. Germline V gives CDR1 MDHEN, CDR2 SYDVKM. The V gene lost 3 bases and the J gene lost 1 base, with 9 bases spanning the gap. The CDR3 loop reads CASSFGPVQETQYF. DNA for the CDR3: TGTGCCAGCAGTTTTGGCCCGGTCCAAGAGACCCAGTACTTC.